This is a list of T cell receptor beta chains from one sample in a study of T cell responses to AZD1222 COVID-19 vaccine. Sequencing used immunoSEQ multiplex PCR; TCRdb keeps in-frame clones, though not all of them. Among around 100,000 clones listed, 86% were seen once. The sequenced sample was peripheral blood, obtained 28 days after the second dose of the MenACWY control vaccine. The receptors derive from an adult who received the MenACWY meningococcal vaccine as a control. Both conserved end residues are part of each CDR3. Each record gives: J gene, CDR3 length, clone size, V gene, D gene, CDR3 DNA, CDR3 protein. D genes are given only for firm matches. Where a row states a size, it is once, few, many or the class of an expanded clone; other rows omit it.

>TRBJ2-7|16|NA|TRBV9|TRBD1
TGTGCCAGCAGCGTAGGGTGGGGACAGGGGTTTGACGAGCAGTACTTC
CASSVGWGQGFDEQYF
>TRBJ2-7|15|once|TRBV28|TRBD1
TGTGCCAGCAGTAAACCCGGGACAGGTTCCTACGAGCAGTACTTC
CASSKPGTGSYEQYF
>TRBJ2-2|15|NA|TRBV18|NA
TGTGCCAGCCGATATACCGGGACGAACACCGGGGAGCTGTTTTTT
CASRYTGTNTGELFF
>TRBJ1-1|14|NA|TRBV7-2|NA
TGTGCCAGCAGCTTAAGGGGCGACGCCGCTGAAGCTTTCTTT
CASSLRGDAAEAFF
>TRBJ2-5|16|NA|TRBV14|TRBD1
TGTGCCAGCAGCCTACCAGGACAGGGCACAAGAGAGACCCAGTACTTC
CASSLPGQGTRETQYF
>TRBJ1-1|14|NA|TRBV10-1|NA
TGCGCCAGCAGTCCCGGGACAAGCTACACTGAAGCTTTCTTT
CASSPGTSYTEAFF
>TRBJ2-7|13|NA|TRBV11-2|NA
TGTGCCAGCAGCCCAGGGTTCAGCTACGAGCAGTACTTC
CASSPGFSYEQYF
>TRBJ1-5|15|NA|TRBV10-2|NA
TGCGCCAGCAGTGAGATGCGAGCGAGCAATCAGCCCCAGCATTTT
CASSEMRASNQPQHF
>TRBJ2-2|14|NA|TRBV5-1|NA
TGCGCCAGCGACCTACTCGGTAACACCGGGGAGCTGTTTTTT
CASDLLGNTGELFF
>TRBJ2-5|16|NA|TRBV5-1|TRBD1
TGCGCCAGCAGCTTGAGTCGGCAGGGGGTCCAAGAGACCCAGTACTTC
CASSLSRQGVQETQYF
>TRBJ1-3|17|once|TRBV7-6|TRBD1
TGTGCCAGCAGCGCCCGACAGGGGGCCAGCTCTGGAAACACCATATATTTT
CASSARQGASSGNTIYF
>TRBJ1-3|16|medium-sized|TRBV5-1|NA
TGCGCCAGCAGCCACTGGACAGTCTATCCATCTATTCCCATATATTTT
CASSHWTVYPSIPIYF
>TRBJ2-6|19|once|TRBV5-1|TRBD1
TGCGCCAGCAGCTCCTCCGGAGGCAGGGGGCACTCTGGGGCCAACGTCCTGACTTTC
CASSSSGGRGHSGANVLTF
>TRBJ1-2|15|NA|TRBV9|TRBD1
TGTGCCAGCACCCGGGACAGGGGCCATCTAGGAGGCTACACCTTC
CASTRDRGHLGGYTF
>TRBJ1-1|13|NA|TRBV5-1|NA
TGCGCCAGCAGCTTGTCCTTTAACACTGAAGCTTTCTTT
CASSLSFNTEAFF
>TRBJ2-5|17|once|TRBV7-7|TRBD2
TGTGCCAGCAGCCTTGGCAACAAGCGGGGACTAGTAGAGACCCAGTACTTC
CASSLGNKRGLVETQYF
>TRBJ1-5|14|NA|TRBV28|NA
TGTGCCAGCAGGATAGGGGTATCGGGTCAGCCCCAGCATTTT
CASRIGVSGQPQHF
>TRBJ1-2|15|NA|TRBV5-4|TRBD1
TGTGCCAGCAGCCAAAAAATGACAGGGGACGGTGGCTACACCTTC
CASSQKMTGDGGYTF
>TRBJ2-3|15|NA|TRBV6-4|TRBD1
TGTGCCAGCAGTGAGCGGACAGGGAGCGCAGATACGCAGTATTTT
CASSERTGSADTQYF
>TRBJ1-3|16|NA|TRBV7-2|NA
TGTGCCAGCAGCTTAGCGCCTCTCTTCTCTGGAAACACCATATATTTT
CASSLAPLFSGNTIYF
>TRBJ1-2|15|NA|TRBV16|TRBD1
TGTGCCAGCAGCCACAGACAGGGAGTTGACTATGGCTACACCTTC
CASSHRQGVDYGYTF
>TRBJ1-3|13|NA|TRBV19|NA
TGTGCCAGTGTTCCGACAACCCGAAACACCATATATTTT
CASVPTTRNTIYF
>TRBJ2-7|13|NA|TRBV3-1/TRBV3-2|NA
TGTGCCAGCAGCCATAGAGATAACCGGGAGCAGTACTTC
CASSHRDNREQYF
>TRBJ1-2|12|NA|TRBV7-2|NA
TGTGCCAGCAGCCAGGGTTACTATGGCTACACCTTC
CASSQGYYGYTF
>TRBJ1-4|16|NA|TRBV28|NA
TGTGCCAGCAGTTATGGACATGCCATATCTAATGAAAAACTGTTTTTT
CASSYGHAISNEKLFF
>TRBJ1-2|18|NA|TRBV30|TRBD1
TGTGCCTGGAGTAGGTCTCCCACCGGGACAGGGGCTAACTATGGCTACACCTTC
CAWSRSPTGTGANYGYTF
>TRBJ1-2|12|NA|TRBV2|NA
TGTGCCAGCAGTGAAACAGCCTATGGCTACACCTTC
CASSETAYGYTF
>TRBJ1-4|15|once|TRBV4-3|TRBD1
TGCGCCAGCAGCCAAGAGTTTGCAGGGGGTCGAAAACTGTTTTTT
CASSQEFAGGRKLFF
>TRBJ2-3|18|NA|TRBV4-2|TRBD2
TGTGCCAGCAGCCCCTTCAAAAGCCTAGCGGGGGGGCCAGATACGCAGTATTTT
CASSPFKSLAGGPDTQYF
>TRBJ2-2|18|few|TRBV27|TRBD2
TGTGCCAGCAGTTTTCTAGCGGGGGGCAAAAGGAACACCGGGGAGCTGTTTTTT
CASSFLAGGKRNTGELFF
>TRBJ2-7|18|NA|TRBV18|TRBD1
TGTGCCAGCTCACCGGGACAGGCCGGCGTAGGGCATTCCTACGAGCAGTACTTC
CASSPGQAGVGHSYEQYF
>TRBJ1-6|15|NA|TRBV6-5|NA
TGTGCCACGCAGAGAAAGACAGCTGGAAATTCACCCCTCCACTTT
CATQRKTAGNSPLHF
>TRBJ1-3|15|once|TRBV18|TRBD1
TGTGCCAGCTCACCACACAGGGGATACGGAAACACCATATATTTT
CASSPHRGYGNTIYF
>TRBJ1-6|15|NA|TRBV6-5|TRBD1
TGTGCCAGCAGTCAACGGACAGGGACTAATTCACCCCTCCACTTT
CASSQRTGTNSPLHF
>TRBJ1-2|15|few|TRBV19|TRBD1
TGTGCCAGTAGTCCCCACTCCAGGGGGAAGAATGGCTACACCTTC
CASSPHSRGKNGYTF
>TRBJ2-7|14|NA|TRBV6-5|TRBD1
TGTGCCAGCACTAGACCGGGACAGGGCTACGAGCAGTACTTC
CASTRPGQGYEQYF
>TRBJ2-5|15|once|TRBV7-9|TRBD2
TGTGCCAGCAGCGGCCGACTAGCGGATCAAGAGACCCAGTACTTC
CASSGRLADQETQYF
>TRBJ1-1|13|NA|TRBV6-5|NA
TGTGCCAGCAGTCCCCTTTCAGCCCGGGCAGCTTTCTTT
CASSPLSARAAFF
>TRBJ2-7|15|NA|TRBV11-2|NA
TGTGCCAGCAGCTTAGATGGCAGTACCTCCTACGAGCAGTACTTC
CASSLDGSTSYEQYF
>TRBJ2-1|17|NA|TRBV4-1|TRBD2
TGCGCCAGCAGCCAAGATGGGGCGGGGGGTGCCTACAATGAGCAGTTCTTC
CASSQDGAGGAYNEQFF